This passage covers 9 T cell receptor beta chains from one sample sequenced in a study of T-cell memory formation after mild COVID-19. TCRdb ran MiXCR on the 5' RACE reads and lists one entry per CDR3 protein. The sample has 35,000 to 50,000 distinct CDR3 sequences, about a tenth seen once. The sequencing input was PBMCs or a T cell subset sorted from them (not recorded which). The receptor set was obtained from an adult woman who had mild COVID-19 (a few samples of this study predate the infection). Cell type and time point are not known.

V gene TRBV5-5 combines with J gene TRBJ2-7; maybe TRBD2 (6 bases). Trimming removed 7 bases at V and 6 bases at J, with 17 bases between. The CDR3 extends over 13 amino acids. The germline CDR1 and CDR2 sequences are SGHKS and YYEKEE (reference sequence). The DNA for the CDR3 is TGTGCCAGCGTATTCGGGGGTCCCACCGAGCAGTACTTC. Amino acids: CASVFGGPTEQYF. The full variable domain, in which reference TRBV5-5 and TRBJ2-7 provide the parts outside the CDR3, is DAGVTQSPTHLIKTRGQQVTLRCSPISGHKSVSWYQQVLGQGPQFIFQYYEKEERGRGNFPDRFSARQFPNYSSELNVNALLLGDSALYLCASVFGGPTEQYFGPGTRLTVT.

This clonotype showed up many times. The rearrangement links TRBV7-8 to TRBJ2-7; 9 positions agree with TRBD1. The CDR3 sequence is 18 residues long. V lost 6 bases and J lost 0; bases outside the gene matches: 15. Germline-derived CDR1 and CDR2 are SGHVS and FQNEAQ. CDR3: CASSLVITPTGGSYEQYF. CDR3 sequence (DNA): TGTGCCAGCAGTCTAGTAATTACTCCGACAGGGGGCTCCTACGAGCAGTACTTC.

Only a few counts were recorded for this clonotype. The CDR3 DNA reads as TGCGCCAGCAGTTTTTCGACCCAGGGGTTTTTTCGCAATGAGCAGTTCTTC. Its protein is CASSFSTQGFFRNEQFF. The rearrangement links TRBV5-1 to TRBJ2-1; D perhaps matches TRBD1 (6 bases). Deletions cut 5 bases from V and 6 bases from J, with 24 bases between. The CDR3 is made up of 17 amino acids. Per germline, CDR1 SGHRS and CDR2 YFSETQ.

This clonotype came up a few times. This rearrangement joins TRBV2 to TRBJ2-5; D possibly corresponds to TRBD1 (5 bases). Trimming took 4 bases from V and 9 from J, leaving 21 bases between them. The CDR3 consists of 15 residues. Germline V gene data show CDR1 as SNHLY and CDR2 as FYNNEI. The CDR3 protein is CASSVEGDSELAQYF. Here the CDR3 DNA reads TGTGCCAGCAGTGTAGAAGGCGACAGCGAACTGGCCCAGTACTTC.

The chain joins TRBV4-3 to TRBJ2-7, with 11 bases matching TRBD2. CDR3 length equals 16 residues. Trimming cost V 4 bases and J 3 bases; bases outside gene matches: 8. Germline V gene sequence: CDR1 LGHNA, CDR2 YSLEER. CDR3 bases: TGCGCCAGCAGCCCGGGCCCACTAGCGGGAGTCTACGAGCAGTACTTC. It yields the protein CASSPGPLAGVYEQYF.

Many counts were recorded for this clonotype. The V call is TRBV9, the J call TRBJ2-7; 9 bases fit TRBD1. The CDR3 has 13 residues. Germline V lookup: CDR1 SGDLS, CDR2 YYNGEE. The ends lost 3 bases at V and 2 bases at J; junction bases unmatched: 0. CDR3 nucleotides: TGTGCCAGCAGCGGACAGGGGGCCTACGAGCAGTACTTC. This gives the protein CASSGQGAYEQYF.

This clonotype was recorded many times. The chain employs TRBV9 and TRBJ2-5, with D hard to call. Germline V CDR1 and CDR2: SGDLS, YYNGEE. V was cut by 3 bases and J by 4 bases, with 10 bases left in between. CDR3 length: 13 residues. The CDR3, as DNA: TGTGCCAGCAGCGAGCAGGAGTCAGAGACCCAGTACTTC. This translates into CASSEQESETQYF. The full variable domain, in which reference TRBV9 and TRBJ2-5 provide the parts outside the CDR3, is DSGVTQTPKHLITATGQRVTLRCSPRSGDLSVYWYQQSLDQGLQFLIQYYNGEERAKGNILERFSAQQFPDLHSELNLSSLELGDSALYFCASSEQESETQYFGPGTRLLVL.

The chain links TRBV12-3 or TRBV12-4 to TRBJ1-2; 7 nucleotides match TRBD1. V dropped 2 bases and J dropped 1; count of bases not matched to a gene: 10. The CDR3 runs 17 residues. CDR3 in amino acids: CASSLNRGQPDNYGYTF. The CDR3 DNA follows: TGTGCCAGCAGTTTAAACAGGGGACAGCCTGATAACTATGGCTACACCTTC.

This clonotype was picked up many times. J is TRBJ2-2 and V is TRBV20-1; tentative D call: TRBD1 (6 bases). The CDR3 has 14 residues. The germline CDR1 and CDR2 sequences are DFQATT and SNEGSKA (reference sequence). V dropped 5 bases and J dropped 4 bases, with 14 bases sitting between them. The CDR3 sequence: CSAQQGRSTGELFF. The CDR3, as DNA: TGCAGTGCTCAACAGGGAAGAAGCACCGGGGAGCTGTTTTTT.